This T cell receptor beta chain originates from a study of shared clonotypes between healthy human individuals. Overall study findings and caveats: Large depth notwithstanding, sorted-subset sequencing proved incomplete by rarefaction.

Trimming shortened V by 3 bases and J by 1 base, and 26 bases separated the two germline ends. Germline V gene data show CDR1 as LGHNT and CDR2 as FRNRAP. The CDR3 consists of 20 residues. Over several immunoSEQ plates, each subset's genomic DNA was distributed in even portions. Per sorted-subset replicate PCR, input was approximately 210 ng DNA, representing 30,000 to 35,000 T cell genomes. Sequenced by immunoSEQ multiplex PCR; TCRdb stores in-frame clones only, minus some. The sample contains millions of clones, over 85% of which appear only once. Points on this clone: Its matching antigen is unknown.

Memory CD4+ cells were the fraction left after CD45RA+ naive selection. The chain combines TRBV12-5 with TRBJ2-3, with no clear D. The sequenced material came from naive CD4+ T cells sorted from blood. Subset of the sample: CD45RA+ positively selected. The sequence was collected from a man between 18 and 35 years old in good health. CDR3 region: CASGFIQGEIPFRGTDTQYF. The CDR3 nucleotides read TGTGCTAGTGGTTTTATCCAAGGAGAGATCCCTTTCCGTGGCACAGATACGCAGTATTTT.